Each of the 23 T cell receptor beta chains below was sequenced from the same sample in a study of cytomegalovirus exposure and HLA in healthy donors. Primers for the PCR totalled 60 Vbeta and 13 Jbeta. Clones were sequenced by immunoSEQ multiplex PCR, and TCRdb holds only the in-frame ones, with some missing. This sample carries around 130,000 clones, roughly 70% of them seen once, and the ten largest clones take 6.6%. The sequenced sample consisted of PBMCs. The source is a man aged 40-50 years in good health and CMV-seropositive.

The V and J genes are TRBV19 and TRBJ1-5, with D perhaps matching TRBD1 (5 bases). Trimming removed 5 bases at V and 2 bases at J, with 19 bases between. From germline, CDR1 is LNHDA and CDR2 SQIVND (reference sequence). The CDR3 spans 17 residues. As DNA, the CDR3 is TGTGCCAGTAGTTCCAGGACCAGGGTTGCGGGCAATCAGCCCCAGCATTTT. Its translation: CASSSRTRVAGNQPQHF.

The V call is TRBV25-1, the J call TRBJ1-6, with 10 bases aligning to TRBD1. Trimming removed 11 bases from V and 7 bases from J; junction bases left unmatched: 2. This CDR3 is 12 amino acids long. CDR1 and CDR2 from the germline V gene are MGHDK and SYGVNS. CDR3 coding DNA: TGTGCCGACAGGGGGCGGAATTCACCCCTCCACTTT. It translates to CADRGRNSPLHF.

The V gene is TRBV5-1, the J gene TRBJ1-1; D is ambiguous. This CDR3 contains 15 residues. The germline CDR1 and CDR2 sequences are SGHRS and YFSETQ. Trimming removed 0 bases at V and 3 bases at J, with 12 bases between. CDR3 protein: CASSLDPTVYTEAFF. As DNA, the CDR3 is TGCGCCAGCAGCTTGGACCCTACAGTTTACACTGAAGCTTTCTTT.

V is TRBV6-1 and J is TRBJ2-5, with 11 positions matching TRBD2. The CDR3 sequence is 13 residues long. CDR1 is MNHNS and CDR2 is SASEGT in the germline V gene. The trim removed 11 bases at V and 11 bases at J, leaving 13 bases unmatched. CDR3 nucleotides: TGTGCCGCAGCACCGGGACTAGCGGTTGTACAGTACTTC. It specifies CAAAPGLAVVQYF.

J is TRBJ2-1 and V is TRBV6-6; D gene unclear. Trimming removed 0 bases at V and 5 bases at J, with 11 bases between. The CDR3 totals 15 residues. From germline, CDR1 is MNHNY and CDR2 SVGAGI (reference sequence). The DNA for the CDR3 is TGTGCCAGCAGTTACTCAGCCCTTCGGGACAATGAGCAGTTCTTC. This encodes CASSYSALRDNEQFF.

The rearrangement joins TRBV5-6 to TRBJ1-1, with TRBD1 matching over 8 bases. Germline V gene data show CDR1 as SGHDT and CDR2 as YYEEEE. The CDR3 sequence is 15 residues long. V lost 5 bases to trimming and J lost 7 bases; unmatched junction nucleotides: 13. The CDR3 nucleotides are TGTGCCAGCAGGGCGGCAGGGGGCCCCTCCCGTGAAGCTTTCTTT. Its translation is CASRAAGGPSREAFF.

The genes are TRBV11-2 and TRBJ2-7, with 7 bases lining up with TRBD1. The CDR3 contains 14 residues. Germline V gene data show CDR1 as SGHAT and CDR2 as FQNNGV. J was trimmed by 1 base and V by 3 bases; bases with no gene match: 3. CDR3 protein: CASSLTGLSYEQYF. The CDR3 nucleotides are TGTGCCAGCAGCTTGACAGGGTTGTCCTACGAGCAGTACTTC.

In its sample, this clone was seen a few times. V usage is TRBV7-2 and J usage is TRBJ1-2, with TRBD1 as a possible D gene (6 bases). Trimming cost V 0 bases and J 6 bases, with 14 bases left between them. CDR1 and CDR2 (germline): SGHTA, FQGNSA. The CDR3 length is 15 residues. The CDR3 here is CASSLALSRGDGYTF. Written as DNA, the CDR3 is TGTGCCAGCAGCTTAGCGCTATCCAGGGGTGATGGCTACACCTTC.

This sequence joins TRBV4-1 and TRBJ2-7, with D possibly TRBD1 on 6 matching bases. CDR1 MGHRA and CDR2 YSYEKL come from the germline V gene. The CDR3 has 15 residues. Between the trimmed V and J ends, which lost 4 bases and 4 bases, there was a span of 17 bases. For the CDR3, the DNA is TGCGCCAGCAGCCTCCGATCTACAGGGTGGTACGAGCAGTACTTC. Protein: CASSLRSTGWYEQYF.

This sequence joins TRBV5-1 and TRBJ2-3, with TRBD2 identical over 7 bases. After removal of 6 bases from V and 0 bases from J, the junction contained 7 bases not matched to a gene. The CDR3 extends over 15 amino acids. The germline CDR1 and CDR2 sequences are SGHRS and YFSETQ. The CDR3 DNA is TGCGCCAGCACACTCTTGGGGGGGAGCACAGATACGCAGTATTTT. It translates to CASTLLGGSTDTQYF. Variable domain in full (rest from reference TRBV5-1 and TRBJ2-3): KAGVTQTPRYLIKTRGQQVTLSCSPISGHRSVSWYQQTPGQGLQFLFEYFSETQRNKGNFPGRFSGRQFSNSRSEMNVSTLELGDSALYLCASTLLGGSTDTQYFGPGTRLTVL.

The V and J genes are TRBV18 and TRBJ2-7; 8 bases map to TRBD1. Per germline, CDR1 KGHSH and CDR2 LQKENI. The V gene end was trimmed by 2 bases and the J gene end by 1 base; junction bases not matched to a gene: 1. This CDR3 has 14 residues. CDR3 residues: CASSPRDRSYEQYF. The CDR3 DNA is TGTGCCAGCTCACCAAGGGACAGGTCCTACGAGCAGTACTTC.

With regard to this clone: The sample carries other DNA sequences with the same CDR3. The gene calls are TRBV7-9 and TRBJ1-5; 7 bases fit TRBD1. CDR3 length equals 14 residues. The junction had 3 bases not matched to a gene; V was cut back by 5 bases and J by 2 bases. The germline V gene encodes CDR1 SEHNR and CDR2 FQNEAQ (reference sequence). Written as DNA, the CDR3 is TGTGCCAGCAGCCCAGGGGGTGGCAATCAGCCCCAGCATTTT. Its protein product is CASSPGGGNQPQHF.

This sequence joins TRBV6-4 and TRBJ1-1; D call uncertain. With 2 bases removed from V and 1 base from J, the gap between germline ends came to 5 bases. Germline values: CDR1 MRHNA, CDR2 SNTAGT. This CDR3 has 13 residues. The CDR3 DNA sequence: TGTGCCAGCAGTGACGAGCGGAACACTGAAGCTTTCTTT. Translation: CASSDERNTEAFF.

The chain employs TRBV28 and TRBJ1-1; 7 positions agree with TRBD1. CDR1 and CDR2 (germline): MDHEN, SYDVKM. The ends lost 7 bases at V and 1 base at J; junction bases unmatched: 6. The CDR3 has 14 residues. As DNA, the CDR3 is TGTGCCAGCATTGTAGGGGGCGCGAACACTGAAGCTTTCTTT. This gives the protein CASIVGGANTEAFF.

This clone was counted a single time. The V call is TRBV5-4, the J call TRBJ2-1, with 12 bases matching TRBD2. This CDR3 region has 16 residues. V shed 3 bases and J 2 bases; nucleotides not matched to a gene: 3. Germline values: CDR1 SGHNT, CDR2 YYREEE (reference sequence). CDR3 amino acids: CASSSSSGRAYNEQFF. For the CDR3, the DNA is TGTGCCAGCAGCTCCTCTAGCGGGAGGGCCTACAATGAGCAGTTCTTC.

This CDR3 reads CASSLAQLYEGYTF. Here the CDR3 DNA reads TGTGCCAGCAGCTTGGCACAGCTCTATGAGGGCTACACCTTC. The rearrangement joins TRBV5-4 to TRBJ1-2; unclear D gene. The V end lost 0 bases, the J end lost 8 bases, and 14 bases lay between the germline ends. The CDR3 is made up of 14 amino acids. Germline V gene data show CDR1 as SGHNT and CDR2 as YYREEE (reference sequence).

This clone has only a few counts. V is TRBV29-1 and J is TRBJ2-1, with D unclear. Trimming removed 7 bases at V and 6 bases at J, with 4 bases between. CDR1 and CDR2 (germline): SQVTM, ANQGSEA. The CDR3 has 9 residues. CDR3 residues: CSDSNEQFF. The DNA of the CDR3 is TGCAGCGACTCCAATGAGCAGTTCTTC.

The chain couples TRBV5-1 to TRBJ1-4; perhaps TRBD1 as D (5 bases). Germline loops: CDR1 SGHRS, CDR2 YFSETQ. The V end was cut by 0 bases, the J end by 3 bases, with 9 bases between. The CDR3 contains 15 residues. This CDR3 is CASSLAGPPNEKLFF. The CDR3 DNA follows: TGCGCCAGCAGCTTGGCAGGGCCCCCTAATGAAAAACTGTTTTTT.

On this clone: The junction shows a germline mismatch at one end, possibly a read error. The sample has other DNA sequences that encode this CDR3 too. The J gene is TRBJ2-7, the V gene TRBV5-1, with TRBD2 matching over 10 bases. Looked up from germline, CDR1 is SGHRS and CDR2 is YFSETQ. This CDR3 comprises 18 residues. As DNA, the CDR3 is TGCGCCAGCAGCTCTACCCAATCCCTAGCGGGAGACACCTACGAGCAATACTTC. This sequence encodes CASSSTQSLAGDTYEQYF.

Points on this clone: One end of the junction does not line up with germline, which may come from a read error. This chain joins TRBV13 and TRBJ1-2; the match to TRBD1 covers 7 bases. Looked up from germline, CDR1 is PRHDT and CDR2 is FYEKMQ (reference sequence). There are 14 residues in the CDR3. CDR3 region: CASSPGTANYGYTF. CDR3 in DNA: TGTGCCAGCAGCCCCGGGACAGCAAACTATGGGTACACCTTC.

The chain recombines TRBV9 with TRBJ2-1, with TRBD2 matching 7 bases. Unmatched junction bases numbered 12, after V lost 7 bases and J lost 5 bases. CDR3 size: 15 residues. The V gene's germline CDR1 is SGDLS and CDR2 YYNGEE. CDR3 DNA: TGTGCCAGCGGGGGGGGTAGTTCTCTTAACAATGAGCAGTTCTTC. Translating it yields CASGGGSSLNNEQFF.

CDR3 loop: CASKTLRGNQPQHF. The CDR3 DNA reads as TGTGCCAGTAAAACCCTGAGGGGGAATCAGCCCCAGCATTTT. This chain links TRBV19 with TRBJ1-5; maybe TRBD1 (6 bases). This CDR3 region has 14 residues. Trimming took 7 bases from V and 4 from J, leaving 14 bases between them. Per germline, CDR1 LNHDA and CDR2 SQIVND (reference sequence).

About this clone: A junction end diverges from the germline sequence, so it may reflect a read error. This chain connects TRBV7-9 to TRBJ2-7; D perhaps matches TRBD1 (6 bases). This CDR3 spans 13 amino acids. From germline, CDR1 is SEHNR and CDR2 FQNEAQ (reference sequence). The CDR3 nucleotides read TGTTCCAGCAGCGACAGGACTTCCTACGAGCAGTACTTC. Its translation is CSSSDRTSYEQYF.